This entry is about one T cell receptor beta chain. Its antigen is not identified. This entry is derived from a study of cytomegalovirus exposure and HLA in healthy donors. Study at large: Counted in an early data release were roughly 87 million unique TCRs from HLA-typed donors. Study-level results: The CMV antigen specificity of a few CMV-associated chains was confirmed through in vitro analysis. Donors were assumed by presence/absence analyses to have roughly uniform sequencing depth.

With V trimmed by 4 bases and J by 3 bases, 5 bases remained unmatched. Germline CDR1 MNHNY, CDR2 SVGAGI (reference sequence). The CDR3 has 15 amino acids. PCR amplification relied on 60 Vbeta primers (plus 13 Jbeta primers). Sequencing was performed with immunoSEQ multiplex PCR; in TCRdb, only in-frame clones are kept and a portion is missing. The table shows some 50,000 clones, with 70% to 85% occurring only once. The receptor was isolated from a woman between 45 and 65 years old in good health and CMV-seropositive. J is TRBJ2-7 and V is TRBV6-6, with 11 bases that match TRBD1. Specimen: PBMCs. CDR3 coding DNA: TGTGCCAGCAGTTCCCGGACAGGGGGCGGCTACGAGCAGTACTTC. Translation: CASSSRTGGGYEQYF.